What follows describes a single TCR beta chain. The data stem from a study of blood T cell repertoires in COVID-19. Study-wide context: The study drew acute and convalescent COVID-19 samples from the United States, Italy and Spain. PBMCs, B-cell-depleted T cells, or T cells were the source of the cDNA or gDNA that made up the material.

The germline V and J ends were trimmed by 6 bases and 3 bases, with 24 bases remaining between them. Germline V gives CDR1 KGHDR, CDR2 SFDVKD. This CDR3 spans 18 amino acids. Sequencing was performed with immunoSEQ multiplex PCR; in TCRdb, only in-frame clones are kept and a portion is missing. The repertoire has approximately 280,000 clones, around 90% of them found once; the top ten carry 6% to 7%. This receptor was obtained from a young woman with COVID-19, enrolled during active disease. This sequence joins TRBV24-1 and TRBJ2-3; TRBD2 might be the D (6 bases). The sequenced sample was peripheral blood. The CDR3 DNA is TGTGCCACCAGTCCATCGGGCGGGATTGGAGCTTGGACAGATACGCAGTATTTT. Its protein is CATSPSGGIGAWTDTQYF.